This T cell receptor (beta chain) was observed in a study of blood T cells in healthy people across ages. Isolating PBMCs gave at least 6 million of these cells per sample. For this clonotype: The antigen remains unidentified.

The second PCR ran roughly 6 to 11 cycles with a sample-barcoded 5' primer and J-beta primers. A minimum of 2.5 million CDR3-containing paired-end reads was obtained for each sample. TCRdb called the 5' RACE reads again in MiXCR, with one record for every CDR3 protein. The repertoire has fewer than 800,000 distinct CDR3 sequences, around 21% of them found once; the top ten carry roughly 3.6%. Study-wide results and caveats: CMV status of donors was not determined, possibly confounding expanded clonotype changes. Per million T cells, TCR beta diversity dropped roughly linearly as age increased.

CDR3 length equals 19 residues. Germline values: CDR1 SGHRS, CDR2 YFSETQ. With 0 bases clipped from V and 5 bases from J, the junction kept 17 bases outside the gene matches. The chain is built from TRBV5-1 and TRBJ2-1; TRBD2 aligns across 7 bases. The sequenced material came from blood. The sequence derives from a man aged 70 or older in good health. The CDR3 coding sequence is TGCGCCAGCAGCTTGGGCCTCGGGACTGGCGGGAGTAGGAACAATGAGCAGTTCTTC. This encodes CASSLGLGTGGSRNNEQFF.